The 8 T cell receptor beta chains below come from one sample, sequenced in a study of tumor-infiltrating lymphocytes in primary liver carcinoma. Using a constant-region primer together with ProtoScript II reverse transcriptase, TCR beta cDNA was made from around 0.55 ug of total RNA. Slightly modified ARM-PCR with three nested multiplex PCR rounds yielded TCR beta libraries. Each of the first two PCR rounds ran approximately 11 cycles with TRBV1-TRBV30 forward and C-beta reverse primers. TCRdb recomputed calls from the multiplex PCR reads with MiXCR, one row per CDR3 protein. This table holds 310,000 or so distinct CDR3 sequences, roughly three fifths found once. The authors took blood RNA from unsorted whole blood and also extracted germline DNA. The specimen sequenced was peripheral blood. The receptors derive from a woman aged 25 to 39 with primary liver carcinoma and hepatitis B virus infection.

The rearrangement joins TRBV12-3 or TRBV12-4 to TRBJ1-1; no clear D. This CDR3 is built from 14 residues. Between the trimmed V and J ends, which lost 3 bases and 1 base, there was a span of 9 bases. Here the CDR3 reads CASSFRVWNTEAFF. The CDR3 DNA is TGTGCCAGCAGTTTTCGGGTTTGGAACACTGAAGCTTTCTTT.

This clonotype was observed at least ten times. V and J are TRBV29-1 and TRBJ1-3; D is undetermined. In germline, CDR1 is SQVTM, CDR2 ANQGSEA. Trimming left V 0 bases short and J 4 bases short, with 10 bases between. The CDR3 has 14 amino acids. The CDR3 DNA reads TGCAGCGTTGAAGAAGGACCACTCGGAAACACCATATATTTT. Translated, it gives CSVEEGPLGNTIYF.

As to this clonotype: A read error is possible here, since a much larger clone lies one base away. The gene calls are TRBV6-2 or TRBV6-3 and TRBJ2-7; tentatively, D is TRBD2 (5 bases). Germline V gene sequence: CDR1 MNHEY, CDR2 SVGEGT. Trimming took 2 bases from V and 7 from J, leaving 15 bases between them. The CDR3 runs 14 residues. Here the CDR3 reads CASSYASWRKEQYF. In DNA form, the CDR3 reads TGTGCCAGCAGTTACGCTAGCTGGAGGAAAGAGCAGTACTTC.

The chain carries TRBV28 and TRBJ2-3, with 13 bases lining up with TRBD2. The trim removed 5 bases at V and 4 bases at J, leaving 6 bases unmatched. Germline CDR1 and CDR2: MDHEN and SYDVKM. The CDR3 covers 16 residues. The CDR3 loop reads CASSTRTSGSSDTQYF. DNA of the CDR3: TGTGCCAGCAGTACCCGGACTAGCGGGAGCTCAGATACGCAGTATTTT. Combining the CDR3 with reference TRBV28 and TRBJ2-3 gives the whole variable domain DVKVTQSSRYLVKRTGEKVFLECVQDMDHENMFWYRQDPGLGLRLIYFSYDVKMKEKGDIPEGYSVSREKKERFSLILESASTNQTSMYLCASSTRTSGSSDTQYFGPGTRLTVL.

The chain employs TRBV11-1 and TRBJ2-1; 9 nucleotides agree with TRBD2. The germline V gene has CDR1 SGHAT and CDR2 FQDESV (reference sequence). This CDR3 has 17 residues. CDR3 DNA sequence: TGTGCAGGCAGTCACCCCGGGTGGCGGGAGGGGCCGAATGAGCAGTTCTTC. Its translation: CAGSHPGWREGPNEQFF. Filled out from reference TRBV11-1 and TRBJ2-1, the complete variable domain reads EAEVAQSPRYKITEKSQAVAFWCDPISGHATLYWYRQILGQGPELLVQFQDESVVDDSQLPKDRFSAERLKGVDSTLKIQPAELGDSAMYLCAGSHPGWREGPNEQFFGPGTRLTVL.

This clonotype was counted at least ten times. CDR3 DNA sequence: TGCGCCAGCAGCCAGGAGGGCTACTCCTACAATGAGCAGTTCTTC. Protein product: CASSQEGYSYNEQFF. The chain links TRBV4-3 to TRBJ2-1, with TRBD2 as a possible D gene (6 bases). Looked up from germline, CDR1 is LGHNA and CDR2 is YSLEER. CDR3 size: 15 residues. Trimming removed 3 bases from V and 0 bases from J, with 9 bases in between.

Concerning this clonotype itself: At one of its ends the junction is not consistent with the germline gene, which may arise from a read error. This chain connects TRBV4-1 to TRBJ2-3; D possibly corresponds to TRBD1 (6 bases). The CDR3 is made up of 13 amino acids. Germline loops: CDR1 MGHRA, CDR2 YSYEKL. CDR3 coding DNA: TGCGCCAACAGCCAGGGACACACAGATACGCAATATTTT. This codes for CANSQGHTDTQYF.

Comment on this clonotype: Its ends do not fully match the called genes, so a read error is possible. Here the CDR3 DNA reads TGTGCCAGCAGCTTAGAGGGACGACTCTACAAGCAATACTTC. Encoded protein: CASSLEGRLYKQYF. This sequence joins TRBV11-3 and TRBJ2-7; the D gene could be TRBD1 or TRBD2 (5 bases each). Per germline, CDR1 SGHNT and CDR2 YENEEA. CDR3 length: 14 amino acids.